These 14 T cell receptor beta chains were all obtained from the same sample, sequenced in a study of human T cells and chemical hapten exposure. TCRdb recomputed calls from the RACE reads with MiXCR, one row per CDR3 protein. The sample lists about 30,000 distinct CDR3 sequences, about 5% occurring once. The sample's time point: patch test 3, about 24 weeks after DPC sensitization. Treatment defined: therapeutic diphenylcyclopropenone sensitization with weekly scalp DPC. Sequenced here: whole blood, sampled in connection with sensitization to the hapten diphenylcyclopropenone (DPC). These receptors were taken from a man aged 25-40 years with alopecia areata. Some clones in this sample may be carry-over from other donors' samples.

There are many counts of this clonotype. The DNA of the CDR3 is TGTGCCAGCAGGGAGGTACAGAAAACCTACGAGCAGTACTTC. It codes for CASREVQKTYEQYF. V gene TRBV6-5 combines with J gene TRBJ2-7; weak D call: TRBD2 (5 bases). The CDR3 is 14 residues long. CDR1 and CDR2 from the germline V gene are MNHEY and SVGAGI. Trimming removed 6 bases from V and 2 bases from J, with 14 bases in between.

This clonotype was picked up many times. This chain links TRBV7-9 with TRBJ2-5; D unclear. The CDR3 spans 12 residues. From germline, CDR1 is SEHNR and CDR2 FQNEAQ (reference sequence). V was clipped by 1 base and J by 7 bases, with 7 bases between them. The CDR3 protein is CASSLDLRTQYF. CDR3 nucleotide sequence: TGTGCCAGCAGCTTAGACCTGCGGACCCAGTACTTC.

This clonotype was observed at least ten times. The V call is TRBV3-1, the J call TRBJ2-7; 7 bases fit TRBD2. The CDR3 extends over 12 amino acids. After removal of 3 bases from V and 9 bases from J, the junction contained 5 bases not matched to a gene. Per germline, CDR1 LGHDT and CDR2 YNNKEL (reference sequence). The chain's CDR3 is CASSQGRERQYF. Written as DNA, the CDR3 is TGTGCCAGCAGCCAGGGGCGGGAGCGGCAGTACTTC.

This clonotype was seen ten or more times. J is TRBJ1-1 and V is TRBV7-9; no reliable D call. Trimming took off 5 bases at V and 3 bases at J, with 10 bases between the two ends. The length of the CDR3 is 13 residues. Germline CDR1 reads SEHNR; CDR2 reads FQNEAQ (reference sequence). CDR3 sequence: CASSREIYTEAFF. The CDR3 nucleotides read TGTGCCAGCAGCCGGGAGATTTACACTGAAGCTTTCTTT. The whole variable domain, filled in from reference TRBV7-9 and TRBJ1-1, reads DTGVSQNPRHKITKRGQNVTFRCDPISEHNRLYWYRQTLGQGPEFLTYFQNEAQLEKSRLLSDRFSAERPKGSFSTLEIQRTEQGDSAMYLCASSREIYTEAFFGQGTRLTVV.

This clonotype has a count of ten or more. This chain connects TRBV6-2 or TRBV6-3 to TRBJ1-5, with unresolved D. The ends were cut back, 0 bases at V and 1 base at J, with 7 bases in the middle. There are 15 residues in the CDR3. Germline V gene lookup returns CDR1 MNHEY and CDR2 SVGEGT. The CDR3 nucleotides are TGTGCCAGCAGTTACTCGGATTGGAGCAATCAGCCCCAGCATTTT. Translation gives CASSYSDWSNQPQHF.

This clonotype was recorded at least ten times. DNA of the CDR3: TGTGCCAGCAGCCCACTAGCGGGGGAGTCCTACAATGAGCAGTTCTTC. Translating it yields CASSPLAGESYNEQFF. V is TRBV7-6 and J is TRBJ2-1; TRBD2 aligns across 11 bases. V lost 5 bases to trimming and J lost 1 base; unmatched junction nucleotides: 4. The CDR3 sequence is 16 residues long. Germline lookup yields CDR1 SGHVS and CDR2 FNYEAQ.

This clonotype was counted at least ten times. This sequence joins TRBV5-6 and TRBJ2-2; D is ambiguous. V lost 4 bases, J lost 5 bases, and 3 bases lay in between. Per germline, CDR1 SGHDT and CDR2 YYEEEE. CDR3 length: 11 amino acids. The CDR3 DNA reads TGTGCCAGCAGCATTACCGGGGAGCTGTTTTTT. Translating it yields CASSITGELFF.

This clonotype was detected many times. This chain links TRBV7-2 with TRBJ2-2, with 11 bases identical to TRBD2. CDR1 and CDR2 from the germline V gene are SGHTA and FQGNSA. The junction had 2 bases not matched to a gene; V was cut back by 6 bases and J by 2 bases. This CDR3 has 15 amino acids. CDR3 amino acids: CASRGLAVNTGELFF. The DNA for the CDR3 is TGTGCCAGCAGGGGACTAGCGGTTAACACCGGGGAGCTGTTTTTT.

This clonotype was found many times. The chain recombines TRBV24-1 with TRBJ2-7; TRBD2 matches at 7 bases. Per the germline V gene, CDR1 is KGHDR and CDR2 is SFDVKD. This CDR3 has 13 amino acids. Unmatched junction bases numbered 4, after V lost 3 bases and J lost 6 bases. DNA of the CDR3: TGTGCCACCAGTGATCGGACTAGTCCCGAGCAGTACTTC. Protein: CATSDRTSPEQYF.

In its sample, this clonotype was seen many times. This sequence joins TRBV20-1 and TRBJ1-2; 7 bases map to TRBD1. Germline V lookup: CDR1 DFQATT, CDR2 SNEGSKA (reference sequence). Unmatched junction bases numbered 6, after V lost 1 base and J lost 1 base. The length of the CDR3 is 15 residues. The CDR3 nucleotides are TGCAGTGCTAGAGGCCTGACAGGGATTAACTATGGCTACACCTTC. Translating gives CSARGLTGINYGYTF.

At least ten counts were recorded for this clonotype. The V gene is TRBV6-1, the J gene TRBJ1-5; maybe TRBD1 (5 bases). V lost 7 bases to trimming and J lost 4 bases, with 11 bases between them. This CDR3 comprises 13 residues. Germline CDR1 and CDR2: MNHNS and SASEGT. Here the CDR3 reads CASKGEWNQPQHF. In nucleotides, the CDR3 is TGTGCCAGCAAAGGGGAGTGGAATCAGCCCCAGCATTTT.

This clonotype was seen at least ten times. This chain uses TRBV28 with TRBJ1-4, with D possibly being TRBD1 (5 bases). Germline CDR1 MDHEN, CDR2 SYDVKM. Trimming removed 5 bases at V and 8 bases at J, with 15 bases between. The CDR3 runs to 14 residues. The CDR3 region has the DNA TGTGCCAGCAGTACAATTGGACAAGGAGAAAAACTGTTTTTT. Translated: CASSTIGQGEKLFF.

This clonotype was observed at least ten times. The chain combines TRBV6-4 with TRBJ2-7, with 7 bases fitting TRBD1. Germline assignment: CDR1 MRHNA and CDR2 SNTAGT. V was pared by 8 bases and J by 2 bases, with 3 bases of the junction left unmatched. The CDR3 is 12 residues long. CDR3: CASLQGPYEQYF. The CDR3 DNA is TGTGCCAGCTTACAGGGGCCCTACGAGCAGTACTTC.

Note on this clonotype: This could be a read error, since a much larger clone is one nucleotide away. The chain links TRBV12-3 or TRBV12-4 to TRBJ1-3; 9 bases fit TRBD1. With V trimmed by 11 bases and J by 4 bases, 9 bases remained unmatched. This CDR3 region has 14 residues. CDR3 in DNA: TGTGCCGGCACCCCCGGGACAGGGGGAAACACCATATATTTT. Its protein is CAGTPGTGGNTIYF.